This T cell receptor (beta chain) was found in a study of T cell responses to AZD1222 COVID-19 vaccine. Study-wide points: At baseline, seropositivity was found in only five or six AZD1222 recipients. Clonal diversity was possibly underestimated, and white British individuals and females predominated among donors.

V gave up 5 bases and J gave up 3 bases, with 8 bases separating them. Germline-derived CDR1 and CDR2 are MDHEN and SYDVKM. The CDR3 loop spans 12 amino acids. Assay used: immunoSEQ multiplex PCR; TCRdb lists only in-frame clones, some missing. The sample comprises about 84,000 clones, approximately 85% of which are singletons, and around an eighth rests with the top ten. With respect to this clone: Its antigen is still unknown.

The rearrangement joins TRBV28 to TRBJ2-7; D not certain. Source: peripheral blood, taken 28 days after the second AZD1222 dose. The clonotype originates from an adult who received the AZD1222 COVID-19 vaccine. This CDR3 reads CASSPFNYEQYF. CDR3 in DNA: TGTGCCAGCAGTCCCTTCAACTACGAGCAGTACTTC.